Below are 27 T cell receptor beta chains sequenced from a single sample in a study of cytomegalovirus exposure and HLA in healthy donors. In the PCR, 60 Vbeta and 13 Jbeta primers were used. TCRdb keeps only in-frame clones here, not all; method: immunoSEQ multiplex PCR. The sample contains about 78,000 clones, around 70% of which appear only once. Sample: PBMCs. The source of these receptors is a woman between 35 and 50 years old in good health and CMV-seropositive.

CDR3 nucleotides: TGCGCCAGCAGTGGCCAGTATACCACTGAAGCTTTCTTT. Encoded protein: CASSGQYTTEAFF. V is TRBV10-2 and J is TRBJ1-1; D not certain. Germline V gives CDR1 WSHSY, CDR2 SAAADI. The CDR3 covers 13 residues. V was cut by 4 bases and J by 4 bases, with 10 bases left in between.

This clone came up a few times. One end of the junction is discordant with germline, which a read error may explain. V is TRBV7-9 and J is TRBJ1-2; 11 nucleotides match TRBD1. Per the germline V gene, CDR1 is SEHNR and CDR2 is FQNEAQ (reference sequence). The CDR3 length is 14 residues. CDR3 sequence (DNA): TGTTCCAGCAGGCAGGGACAGGGGGACTATGGCTACACCTTC. Translation: CSSRQGQGDYGYTF.

A word on this clone: At one end the junction does not follow the germline gene, possibly because of a read error. Other nucleotide sequences from this sample produce the same CDR3. J is TRBJ2-3 and V is TRBV30; TRBD2 matches at 11 bases. The CDR3 spans 16 residues. Germline CDR1 reads GTSNPN; CDR2 reads SVGIG (reference sequence). For the CDR3, the DNA is TGTGCCTGGAGTTCGGGACTAGCGGACAGCACCGATACGCAGTATTTT. Translation: CAWSSGLADSTDTQYF.

The chain carries TRBV6-4 and TRBJ2-6; D may be TRBD2 (5 bases). Germline assignment: CDR1 MRHNA and CDR2 SNTAGT. V gave up 0 bases and J gave up 2 bases, with 8 bases separating them. This CDR3 region has 16 residues. CDR3 nucleotides: TGTGCCAGCAGTGACTCGTCCGGGGCTGGGGCCAACGTCCTGACTTTC. It encodes CASSDSSGAGANVLTF.

The rearrangement joins TRBV5-1 to TRBJ1-2; D not certain. This CDR3 is 13 amino acids long. Germline lookup yields CDR1 SGHRS and CDR2 YFSETQ. V lost 1 base and J lost 8, with 12 bases in between. The CDR3 DNA is TGCGCCAGCAGCTTGACTGAGGCCTACGGCTACACCTTC. Its protein is CASSLTEAYGYTF. Based on the CDR3 plus reference TRBV5-1 and TRBJ1-2, the full variable domain is KAGVTQTPRYLIKTRGQQVTLSCSPISGHRSVSWYQQTPGQGLQFLFEYFSETQRNKGNFPGRFSGRQFSNSRSEMNVSTLELGDSALYLCASSLTEAYGYTFGSGTRLTVV.

This chain connects TRBV27 to TRBJ2-6; 7 nucleotides agree with TRBD1. The J segment lost 0 bases and the V segment lost 5 bases, leaving 4 bases of the junction unmatched. CDR3 length: 16 residues. From germline, CDR1 is MNHEY and CDR2 SMNVEV (reference sequence). The CDR3 region is CASSPQGFSGANVLTF. The CDR3 DNA is TGTGCCAGCAGTCCACAGGGGTTCTCTGGGGCCAACGTCCTGACTTTC.

This clone was detected only a few times. This rearrangement joins TRBV28 to TRBJ1-5; 10 positions match TRBD1. V was pared by 8 bases and J by 3 bases, with 7 bases of the junction left unmatched. Germline CDR1 and CDR2: MDHEN and SYDVKM. The CDR3 extends over 15 amino acids. This CDR3 is CASGTGVMSNQPQHF. The CDR3 DNA reads TGTGCCAGCGGGACAGGGGTAATGTCCAATCAGCCCCAGCATTTT.

This rearrangement joins TRBV5-4 to TRBJ2-5; tentatively, D is TRBD2 (6 bases). Per germline, CDR1 SGHNT and CDR2 YYREEE (reference sequence). V dropped 3 bases and J dropped 0 bases, with 21 bases sitting between them. This CDR3 comprises 18 residues. Written as DNA, the CDR3 is TGTGCCAGCAGCTCGTCCGGGTCCCCTAGCGTCTACCAAGAGACCCAGTACTTC. Its translation is CASSSSGSPSVYQETQYF.

The gene calls are TRBV27 and TRBJ2-7; 8 nucleotides match TRBD2. Per germline, CDR1 MNHEY and CDR2 SMNVEV (reference sequence). The J segment lost 7 bases and the V segment lost 4 bases, leaving 12 bases of the junction unmatched. The CDR3 consists of 15 residues. CDR3 bases: TGTGCCAGCAGTTACTCGTCGGGAGGGGCGGGGGAGCAGTACTTC. Translation: CASSYSSGGAGEQYF.

As DNA, the CDR3 is TGTGCCAGTAGTAGCCCCCAGGGAATACATGGCTACACCTTC. Residues: CASSSPQGIHGYTF. The chain uses TRBV19 and TRBJ1-2, with D perhaps TRBD1 (5 bases). CDR3 size: 14 residues. Trimming took off 4 bases at V and 6 bases at J, with 15 bases between the two ends. Germline CDR1 LNHDA, CDR2 SQIVND (reference sequence).

The CDR3 DNA is TGTGCCAGCAGCCCAGCTGTCCTAGCGGGAGCGGAGACCCAGTACTTC. Translating it yields CASSPAVLAGAETQYF. The chain has TRBV7-9 and TRBJ2-5; 10 nucleotides line up with TRBD2. V was clipped by 5 bases and J by 5 bases; unmatched bases: 11. The V gene's germline CDR1 is SEHNR and CDR2 FQNEAQ (reference sequence). The CDR3 is 16 residues long.

In DNA form, the CDR3 reads TGTGCCACCTCAGCCGGGACATCAAATCAGCCCCAGCATTTT. Its protein is CATSAGTSNQPQHF. J is TRBJ1-5 and V is TRBV10-3; possibly TRBD1 for D (6 bases). The CDR3 runs to 14 residues. Germline V gives CDR1 ENHRY, CDR2 SYGVKD. The V gene lost 10 bases and the J gene lost 4 bases, with 17 bases spanning the gap.

V gene TRBV6-5 combines with J gene TRBJ2-7, with TRBD1 identical over 9 bases. The CDR3 contains 14 residues. Germline CDR1 is MNHEY and CDR2 is SVGAGI. The V segment lost 2 bases and the J segment 7 bases; nucleotides outside the gene matches: 6. DNA of the CDR3: TGTGCCAGCAGTTACGGACAGGGGCGGGGGGAGCAGTACTTC. This translates into CASSYGQGRGEQYF.

The chain joins TRBV10-2 to TRBJ2-3; D is possibly TRBD1 (6 bases). Trimming cost V 6 bases and J 0 bases, with 13 bases left between them. The germline CDR1 and CDR2 sequences are WSHSY and SAAADI. The CDR3 runs 15 residues. The CDR3 here is CASRDRYSSTDTQYF. The CDR3 nucleotides read TGCGCCAGCAGAGACAGGTACTCTAGCACAGATACGCAGTATTTT.

Turning to this clone: At one end, the junction sequence differs from germline, possibly due to a read error. This chain joins TRBV7-7 and TRBJ1-2; 8 nucleotides match TRBD1. The CDR3 has 15 amino acids. The germline V gene has CDR1 SSHAT and CDR2 FNYEAQ (reference sequence). The CDR3 coding sequence is TGTGCTAGCAGCCCCTTGGAAGACAGGGGTTATGGCTACACCTTC. Protein sequence: CASSPLEDRGYGYTF. Based on the CDR3 plus reference TRBV7-7 and TRBJ1-2, the full variable domain is GAGVSQSPRYKVTKRGQDVTLRCDPISSHATLYWYQQALGQGPEFLTYFNYEAQPDKSGLPSDRFSAERPEGSISTLTIQRTEQRDSAMYRCASSPLEDRGYGYTFGSGTRLTVV.

The chain couples TRBV7-7 to TRBJ2-5, with unresolved D. Trimming stripped 0 bases from V and 5 bases from J, with 7 bases between. Germline V gene sequence: CDR1 SSHAT, CDR2 FNYEAQ (reference sequence). The CDR3 loop spans 13 amino acids. For the CDR3, the DNA is TGTGCCAGCAGCTTAGCGAGTGAGGAGACCCAGTACTTC. It yields the protein CASSLASEETQYF.

The V and J genes are TRBV10-3 and TRBJ1-5; D possibly corresponds to TRBD1 (6 bases). The CDR3 contains 18 residues. Between the trimmed V and J ends, which lost 3 bases and 2 bases, there was a span of 20 bases. CDR1 and CDR2 (germline): ENHRY, SYGVKD. The CDR3 is CAISEYRVRPGGNQPQHF. CDR3 bases: TGTGCCATCAGTGAATACAGGGTAAGGCCTGGGGGCAATCAGCCCCAGCATTTT.

This chain connects TRBV27 to TRBJ2-1, with D perhaps matching TRBD2 (5 bases). Looked up from germline, CDR1 is MNHEY and CDR2 is SMNVEV (reference sequence). This CDR3 region has 17 residues. Trimming pared 2 bases from V and 8 bases from J, leaving 22 bases between. The CDR3 nucleotides are TGTGCCAGCAGTTTACCCCGGGGTATTTCGGGAATCCATGAGCAGTTCTTC. It encodes CASSLPRGISGIHEQFF.

Here the CDR3 reads CSVNPMGTGDTEAFF. The CDR3 DNA reads TGCAGCGTGAACCCCATGGGCACAGGGGACACTGAAGCTTTCTTT. The chain carries TRBV29-1 and TRBJ1-1, with 7 bases that match TRBD1. J was trimmed by 3 bases and V by 6 bases; bases with no gene match: 13. The CDR3 extends over 15 amino acids. Germline CDR1 and CDR2: SQVTM and ANQGSEA.

The J gene is TRBJ1-2, the V gene TRBV5-1, with 7 bases that match TRBD1. The CDR3 runs 17 residues. Per germline, CDR1 SGHRS and CDR2 YFSETQ. J was trimmed by 6 bases and V by 5 bases; bases with no gene match: 19. This CDR3 is CASSLNPQKDRSNGYTF. The CDR3 coding sequence is TGCGCCAGCAGTCTTAACCCCCAGAAGGACAGGTCGAATGGCTACACCTTC.

This clone was observed a few times. The chain has TRBV6-1 and TRBJ2-2, with TRBD2 matching 8 bases. The CDR3 extends over 17 amino acids. Germline-derived CDR1 and CDR2 are MNHNS and SASEGT. J lost 3 bases, V lost 2 bases, and 8 bases had no gene match. The CDR3 loop is CASSEKRGWSYTGELFF. In DNA form, the CDR3 reads TGTGCCAGCAGTGAAAAGCGGGGGTGGTCCTACACCGGGGAGCTGTTTTTT.

CDR3 sequence (DNA): TGTGCCAGCTCACCATTGGGCAAGAACACTGAAGCTTTCTTT. It translates to CASSPLGKNTEAFF. The rearrangement links TRBV18 to TRBJ1-1, with D unresolved. Germline V gene lookup returns CDR1 KGHSH and CDR2 LQKENI. The CDR3 sequence is 14 residues long. V dropped 2 bases and J dropped 1 base, with 8 bases sitting between them.

J is TRBJ2-1 and V is TRBV4-1; 10 nucleotides line up with TRBD2. CDR3 length: 19 amino acids. Losses at the gene ends were 0 bases for V and 1 base for J; bases not matched to a gene: 9. CDR1 and CDR2 from the germline V gene are MGHRA and YSYEKL. CDR3 in amino acids: CASSQDHRSGRGSYNEQFF. For the CDR3, the DNA is TGCGCCAGCAGCCAAGATCACAGGAGCGGGAGGGGGTCCTACAATGAGCAGTTCTTC.

The chain has TRBV6-1 and TRBJ2-1; D might be TRBD2 (5 bases). The CDR3 totals 16 residues. V was trimmed by 3 bases and J by 0 bases, leaving 12 bases between them. Per germline, CDR1 MNHNS and CDR2 SASEGT. CDR3 residues: CASSDRTPGSYNEQFF. CDR3 coding DNA: TGTGCCAGCAGTGACCGGACTCCCGGCTCCTACAATGAGCAGTTCTTC.

This clone has only one observation. The CDR3 nucleotides are TGTGCCAGTAGTAGCCAAACGAGACAGCAGAACTATGGCTACACCTTC. Its translation: CASSSQTRQQNYGYTF. The chain links TRBV19 to TRBJ1-2; weak D call: TRBD1 (5 bases). The CDR3 covers 16 residues. V gave up 4 bases and J gave up 2 bases, with 17 bases separating them. Germline V CDR1 and CDR2: LNHDA, SQIVND (reference sequence).

The sample holds a few counts of this clone. In DNA, the CDR3 is TGTGCCAGCAGCTTAGTGGACAGGGGTGGCGATAATTCACCCCTCCACTTT. It encodes CASSLVDRGGDNSPLHF. The gene calls are TRBV7-6 and TRBJ1-6, with 9 bases fitting TRBD1. CDR3 size: 17 residues. Looked up from germline, CDR1 is SGHVS and CDR2 is FNYEAQ. Trimming removed 1 base from V and 5 bases from J; junction bases left unmatched: 6.

The rearrangement joins TRBV5-4 to TRBJ2-3; 14 positions agree with TRBD2. Germline-derived CDR1 and CDR2 are SGHNT and YYREEE (reference sequence). The J segment lost 0 bases and the V segment lost 0 bases, leaving 3 bases of the junction unmatched. The CDR3 length is 18 residues. CDR3 nucleotide sequence: TGTGCCAGCAGCTTGGGACTAGCGGGGGGGTCTAGCACAGATACGCAGTATTTT. As protein: CASSLGLAGGSSTDTQYF.